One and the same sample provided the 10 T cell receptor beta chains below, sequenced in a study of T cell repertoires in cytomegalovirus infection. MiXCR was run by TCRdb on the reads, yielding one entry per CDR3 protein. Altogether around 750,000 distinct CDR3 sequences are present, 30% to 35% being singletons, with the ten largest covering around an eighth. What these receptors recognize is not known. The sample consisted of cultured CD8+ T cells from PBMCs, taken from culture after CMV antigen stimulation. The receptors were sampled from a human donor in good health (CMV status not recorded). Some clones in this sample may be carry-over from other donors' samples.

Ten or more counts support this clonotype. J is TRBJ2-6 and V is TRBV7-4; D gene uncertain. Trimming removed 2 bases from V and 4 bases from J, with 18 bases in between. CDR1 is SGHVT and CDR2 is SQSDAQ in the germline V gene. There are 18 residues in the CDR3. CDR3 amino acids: CASSLCRTGPIGANVLTF. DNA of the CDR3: TGTGCCAGCAGCTTATGCAGGACGGGTCCAATCGGGGCCAACGTCCTGACTTTC.

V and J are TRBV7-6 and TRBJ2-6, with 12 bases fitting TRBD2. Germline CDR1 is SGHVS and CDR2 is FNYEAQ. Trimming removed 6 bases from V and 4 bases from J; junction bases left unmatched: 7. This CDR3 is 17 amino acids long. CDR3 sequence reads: CASSPGLAGPGANVLTF. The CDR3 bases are TGTGCCAGCAGTCCAGGACTAGCGGGGCCGGGGGCCAACGTCCTGACTTTC.

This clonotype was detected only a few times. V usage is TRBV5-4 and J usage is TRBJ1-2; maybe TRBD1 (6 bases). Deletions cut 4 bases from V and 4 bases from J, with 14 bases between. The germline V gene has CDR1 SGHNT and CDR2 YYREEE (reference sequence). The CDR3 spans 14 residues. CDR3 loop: CASSLGTPVYGYTF. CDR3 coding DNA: TGTGCCAGCAGCCTAGGGACACCAGTCTATGGCTACACCTTC.

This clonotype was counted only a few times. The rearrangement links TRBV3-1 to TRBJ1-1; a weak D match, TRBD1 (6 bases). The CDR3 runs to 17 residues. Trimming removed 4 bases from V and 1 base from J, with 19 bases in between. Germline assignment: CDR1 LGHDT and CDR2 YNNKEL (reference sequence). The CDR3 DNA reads TGTGCCAGCAGCCCAGGGACACTCCGGAGTGCGAACACTGAAGCTTTCTTT. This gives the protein CASSPGTLRSANTEAFF.

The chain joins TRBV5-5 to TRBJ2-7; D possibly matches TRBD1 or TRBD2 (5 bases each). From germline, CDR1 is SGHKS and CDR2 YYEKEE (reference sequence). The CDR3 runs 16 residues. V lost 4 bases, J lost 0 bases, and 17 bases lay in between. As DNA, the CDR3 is TGTGCCAGCAGCCACTCGGGACCGCGGAGCTCCTACGAGCAGTACTTC. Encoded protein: CASSHSGPRSSYEQYF.

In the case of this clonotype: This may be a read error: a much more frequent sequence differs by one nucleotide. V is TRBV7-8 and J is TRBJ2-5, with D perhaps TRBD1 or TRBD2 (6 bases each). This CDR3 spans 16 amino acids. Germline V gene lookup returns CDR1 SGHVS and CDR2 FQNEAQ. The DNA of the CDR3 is TGTGCCAGCAACTTAACGTGGGGGGCGAAGGAAGAGACCCAGTACTTC. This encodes CASNLTWGAKEETQYF.

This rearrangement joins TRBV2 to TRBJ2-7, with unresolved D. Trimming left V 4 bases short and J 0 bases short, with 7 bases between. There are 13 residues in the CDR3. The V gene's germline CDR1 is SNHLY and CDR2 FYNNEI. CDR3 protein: CASSVSHSYEQYV. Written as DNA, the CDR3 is TGTGCCAGCAGTGTGTCTCACTCCTACGAGCAGTACGTC.

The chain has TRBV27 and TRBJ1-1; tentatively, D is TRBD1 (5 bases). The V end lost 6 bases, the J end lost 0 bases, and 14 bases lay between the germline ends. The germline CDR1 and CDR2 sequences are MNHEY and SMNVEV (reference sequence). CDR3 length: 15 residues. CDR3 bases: TGTGCCAGCAGCCGGGACGGACTAATGAACACTGAAGCTTTCTTT. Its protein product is CASSRDGLMNTEAFF.

The CDR3 is CASSQEIRGDQPQHF. The CDR3 DNA reads as TGTGCCAGCAGCCAAGAAATCAGGGGGGATCAGCCCCAGCATTTT. The V and J genes are TRBV4-2 and TRBJ1-5; 7 positions match TRBD1. The CDR3 spans 15 residues. Unmatched junction bases numbered 4, after V lost 0 bases and J lost 5 bases. Germline loops: CDR1 LGHNA, CDR2 YNFKEQ.

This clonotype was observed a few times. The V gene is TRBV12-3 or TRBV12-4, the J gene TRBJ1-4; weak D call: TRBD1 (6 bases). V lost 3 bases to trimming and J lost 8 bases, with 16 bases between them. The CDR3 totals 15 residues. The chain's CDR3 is CASSFSAGAGEKLFF. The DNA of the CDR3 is TGTGCCAGCAGTTTTTCTGCAGGGGCTGGAGAAAAACTGTTTTTT.